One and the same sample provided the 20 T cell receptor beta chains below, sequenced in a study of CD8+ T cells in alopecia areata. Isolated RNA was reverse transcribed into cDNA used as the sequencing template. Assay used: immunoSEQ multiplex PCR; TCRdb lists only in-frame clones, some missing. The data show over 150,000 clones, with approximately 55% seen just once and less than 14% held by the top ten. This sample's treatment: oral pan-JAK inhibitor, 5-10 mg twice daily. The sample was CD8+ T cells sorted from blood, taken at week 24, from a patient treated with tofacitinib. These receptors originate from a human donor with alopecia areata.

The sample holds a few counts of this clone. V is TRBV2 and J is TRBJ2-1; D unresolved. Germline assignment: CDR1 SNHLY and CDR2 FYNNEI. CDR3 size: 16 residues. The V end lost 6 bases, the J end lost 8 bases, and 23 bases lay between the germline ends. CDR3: CASSDTDELIGDEQFF. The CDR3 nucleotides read TGTGCCAGCAGCGACACGGACGAGCTGATCGGAGATGAGCAGTTCTTC.

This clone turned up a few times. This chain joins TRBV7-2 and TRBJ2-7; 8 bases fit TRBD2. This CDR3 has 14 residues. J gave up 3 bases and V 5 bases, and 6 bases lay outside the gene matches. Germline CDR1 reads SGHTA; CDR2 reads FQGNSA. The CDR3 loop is CASSPQGLVYEQYF. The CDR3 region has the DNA TGTGCCAGCAGCCCCCAGGGACTAGTCTACGAGCAGTACTTC.

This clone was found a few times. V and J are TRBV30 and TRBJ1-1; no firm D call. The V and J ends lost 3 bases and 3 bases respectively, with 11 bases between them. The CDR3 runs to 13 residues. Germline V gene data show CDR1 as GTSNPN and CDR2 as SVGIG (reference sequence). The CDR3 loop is CAWREDSDTEAFF. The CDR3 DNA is TGTGCCTGGAGAGAAGACTCAGACACTGAAGCTTTCTTT.

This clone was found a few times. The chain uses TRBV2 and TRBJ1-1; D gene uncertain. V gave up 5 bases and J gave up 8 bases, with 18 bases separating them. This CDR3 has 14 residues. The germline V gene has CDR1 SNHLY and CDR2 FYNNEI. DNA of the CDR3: TGTGCCAGCAGTAGCGGACTCGACCGAGGCGAAGCTTTCTTT. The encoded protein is CASSSGLDRGEAFF.

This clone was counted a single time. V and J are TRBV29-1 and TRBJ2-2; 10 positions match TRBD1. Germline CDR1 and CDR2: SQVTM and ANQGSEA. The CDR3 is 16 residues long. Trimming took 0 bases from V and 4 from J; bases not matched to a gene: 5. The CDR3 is CSVEDIRDRGTGELFF. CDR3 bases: TGCAGCGTTGAAGATATTCGGGACAGGGGCACCGGGGAGCTGTTTTTT.

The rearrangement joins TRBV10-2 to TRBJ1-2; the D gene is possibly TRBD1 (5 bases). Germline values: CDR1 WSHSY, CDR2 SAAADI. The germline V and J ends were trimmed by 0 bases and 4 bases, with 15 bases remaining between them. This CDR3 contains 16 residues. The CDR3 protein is CASSESGGETPYGYTF. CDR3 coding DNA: TGCGCCAGCAGTGAGTCTGGAGGGGAGACCCCCTATGGCTACACCTTC.

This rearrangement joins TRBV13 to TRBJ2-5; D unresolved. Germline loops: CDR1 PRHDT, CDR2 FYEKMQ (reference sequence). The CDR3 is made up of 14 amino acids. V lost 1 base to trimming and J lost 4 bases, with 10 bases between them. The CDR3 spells CASSLDRRGETQYF. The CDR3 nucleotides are TGTGCCAGCAGCTTAGACCGCAGAGGAGAGACCCAGTACTTC.

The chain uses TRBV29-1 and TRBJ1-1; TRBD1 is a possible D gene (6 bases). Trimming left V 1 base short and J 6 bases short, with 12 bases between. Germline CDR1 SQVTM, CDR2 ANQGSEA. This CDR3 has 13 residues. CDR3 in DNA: TGCAGCGTTGAAGGGCAGGGGATCGCTGAAGCTTTCTTT. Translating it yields CSVEGQGIAEAFF.

CDR3 sequence reads: CSCRTDTQYF. CDR3 bases: TGCAGCTGCCGCACAGATACGCAGTATTTT. This chain uses TRBV29-1 with TRBJ2-3; D call uncertain. CDR3 length: 10 amino acids. CDR1 is SQVTM and CDR2 is ANQGSEA in the germline V gene. V shed 8 bases and J shed 1 base, with 4 bases lying between them.

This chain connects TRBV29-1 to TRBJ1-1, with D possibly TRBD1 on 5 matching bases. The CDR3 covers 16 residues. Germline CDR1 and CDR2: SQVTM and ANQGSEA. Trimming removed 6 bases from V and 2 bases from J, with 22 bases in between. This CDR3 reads CSVAPFSRQLNTEAFF. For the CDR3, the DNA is TGCAGCGTGGCACCATTTAGTCGACAGCTCAACACTGAAGCTTTCTTT.

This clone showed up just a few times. The CDR3 sequence: CASSPHSGGAEADTQYF. Written as DNA, the CDR3 is TGTGCCAGCAGCCCCCATAGCGGGGGGGCTGAAGCAGATACGCAGTATTTT. This sequence joins TRBV11-2 and TRBJ2-3, with 11 bases lining up with TRBD2. The CDR3 runs to 17 residues. Germline assignment: CDR1 SGHAT and CDR2 FQNNGV. J was trimmed by 4 bases and V by 5 bases; bases with no gene match: 11.

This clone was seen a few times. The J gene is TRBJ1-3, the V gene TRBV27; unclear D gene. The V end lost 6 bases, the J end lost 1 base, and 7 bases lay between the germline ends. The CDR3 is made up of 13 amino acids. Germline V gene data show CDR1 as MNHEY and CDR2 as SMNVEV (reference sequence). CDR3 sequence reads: CASSPQSGNTIYF. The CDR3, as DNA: TGTGCCAGCAGCCCTCAATCTGGAAACACCATATATTTT.

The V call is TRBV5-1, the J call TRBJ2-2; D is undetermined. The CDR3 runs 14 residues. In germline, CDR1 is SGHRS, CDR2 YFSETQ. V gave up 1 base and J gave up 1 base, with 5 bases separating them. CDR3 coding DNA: TGCGCCAGCAGCTTGAGTCTGAACACCGGGGAGCTGTTTTTT. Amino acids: CASSLSLNTGELFF.

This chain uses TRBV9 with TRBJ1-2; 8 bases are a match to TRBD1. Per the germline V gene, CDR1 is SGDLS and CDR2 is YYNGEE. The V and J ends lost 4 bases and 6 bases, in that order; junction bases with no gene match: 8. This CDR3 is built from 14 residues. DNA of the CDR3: TGTGCCAGCAGCCCTGGTTCAGGGGGCGATGGCTACACCTTC. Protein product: CASSPGSGGDGYTF.

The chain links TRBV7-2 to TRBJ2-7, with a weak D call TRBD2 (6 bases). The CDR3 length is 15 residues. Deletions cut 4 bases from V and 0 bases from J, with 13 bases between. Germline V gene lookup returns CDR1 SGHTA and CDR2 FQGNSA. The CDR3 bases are TGTGCCAGCAGCTACCGGGGGTCAAGCTCCTACGAGCAGTACTTC. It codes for CASSYRGSSSYEQYF.

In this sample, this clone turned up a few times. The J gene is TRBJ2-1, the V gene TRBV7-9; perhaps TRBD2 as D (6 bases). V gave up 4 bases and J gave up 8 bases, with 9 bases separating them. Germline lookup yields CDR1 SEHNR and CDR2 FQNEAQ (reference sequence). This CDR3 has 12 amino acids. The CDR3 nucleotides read TGTGCCAGCAGCTACGGAGGGGATGAGCAGTTCTTC. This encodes CASSYGGDEQFF.

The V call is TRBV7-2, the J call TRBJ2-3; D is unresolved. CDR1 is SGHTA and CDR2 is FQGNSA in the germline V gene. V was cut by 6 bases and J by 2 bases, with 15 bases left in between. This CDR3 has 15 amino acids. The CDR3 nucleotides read TGTGCCAGCAGGGAGCGTGAAGACCCCACAGATACGCAGTATTTT. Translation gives CASREREDPTDTQYF.

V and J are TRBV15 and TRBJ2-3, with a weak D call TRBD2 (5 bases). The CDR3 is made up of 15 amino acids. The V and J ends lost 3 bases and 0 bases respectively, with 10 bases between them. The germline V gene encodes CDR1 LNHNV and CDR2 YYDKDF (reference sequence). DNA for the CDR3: TGTGCCACCAGCAGCAGGACGGGAAGCACAGATACGCAGTATTTT. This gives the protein CATSSRTGSTDTQYF.

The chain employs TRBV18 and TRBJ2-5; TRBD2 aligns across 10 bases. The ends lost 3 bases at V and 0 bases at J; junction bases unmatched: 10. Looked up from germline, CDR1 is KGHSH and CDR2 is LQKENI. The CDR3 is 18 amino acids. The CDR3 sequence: CASSPELRTSGNQETQYF. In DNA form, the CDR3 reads TGTGCCAGCTCACCGGAACTGAGGACTAGCGGAAACCAAGAGACCCAGTACTTC.

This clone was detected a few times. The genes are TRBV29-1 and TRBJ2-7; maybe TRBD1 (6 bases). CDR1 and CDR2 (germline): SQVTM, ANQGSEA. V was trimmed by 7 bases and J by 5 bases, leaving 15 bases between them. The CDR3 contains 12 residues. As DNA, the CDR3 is TGCAGCGCCGGTGCACAGGGTAACGAGCAGTACTTC. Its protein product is CSAGAQGNEQYF.